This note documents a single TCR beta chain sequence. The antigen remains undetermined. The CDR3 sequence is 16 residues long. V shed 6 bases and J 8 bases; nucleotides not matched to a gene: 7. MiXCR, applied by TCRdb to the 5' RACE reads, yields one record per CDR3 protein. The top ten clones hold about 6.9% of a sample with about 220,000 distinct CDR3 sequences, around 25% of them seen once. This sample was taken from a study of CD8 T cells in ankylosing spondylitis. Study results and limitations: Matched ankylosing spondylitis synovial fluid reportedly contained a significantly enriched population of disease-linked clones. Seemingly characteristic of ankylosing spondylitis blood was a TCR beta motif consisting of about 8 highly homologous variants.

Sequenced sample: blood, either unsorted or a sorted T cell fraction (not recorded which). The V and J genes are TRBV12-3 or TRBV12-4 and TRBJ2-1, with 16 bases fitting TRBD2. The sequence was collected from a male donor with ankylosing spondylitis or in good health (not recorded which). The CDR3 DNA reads TGTGCCAGCAGCACGGGACTAGCGGGAGGGGGTTATGAGCAGTTCTTC. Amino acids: CASSTGLAGGGYEQFF.